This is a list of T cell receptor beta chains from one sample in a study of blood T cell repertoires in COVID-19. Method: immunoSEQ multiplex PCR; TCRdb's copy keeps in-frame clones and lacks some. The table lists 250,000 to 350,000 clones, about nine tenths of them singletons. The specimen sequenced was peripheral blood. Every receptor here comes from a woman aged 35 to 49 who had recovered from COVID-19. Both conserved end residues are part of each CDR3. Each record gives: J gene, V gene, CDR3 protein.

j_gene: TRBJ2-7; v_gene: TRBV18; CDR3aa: CASSPQEGAGGYEQYF
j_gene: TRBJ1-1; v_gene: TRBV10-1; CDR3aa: CASSKDRNTEAFF
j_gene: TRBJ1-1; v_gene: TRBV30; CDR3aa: CASTTDSNTEAFF
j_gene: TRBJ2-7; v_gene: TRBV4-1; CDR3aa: CASSQDEGASVSGTYEQYF
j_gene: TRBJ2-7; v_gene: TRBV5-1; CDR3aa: CASSLSQTGETDYEQYF
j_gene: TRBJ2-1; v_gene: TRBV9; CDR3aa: CASSPRQGSSYNEQFF
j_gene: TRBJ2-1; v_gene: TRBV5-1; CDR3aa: CASSPGQGSYNEQFF
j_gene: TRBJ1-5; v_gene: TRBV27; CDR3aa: CASSPWGGSNQPQHF
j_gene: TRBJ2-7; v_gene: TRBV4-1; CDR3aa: CASSQSIADTGYEQYF
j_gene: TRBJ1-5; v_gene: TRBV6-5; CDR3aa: CASRRQGGINQPQHF
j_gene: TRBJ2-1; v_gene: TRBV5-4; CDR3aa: CASSGRGPGNEQFF
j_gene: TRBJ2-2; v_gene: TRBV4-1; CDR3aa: CASSQGQRGTGELFF
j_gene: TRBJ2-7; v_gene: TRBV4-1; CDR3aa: CASSPYTSGDPVYEQYF
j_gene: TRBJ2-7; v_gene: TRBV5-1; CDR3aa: CASSLGGSGRYEQYF
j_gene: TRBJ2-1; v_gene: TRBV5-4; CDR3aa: CASSGDRDNEQFF